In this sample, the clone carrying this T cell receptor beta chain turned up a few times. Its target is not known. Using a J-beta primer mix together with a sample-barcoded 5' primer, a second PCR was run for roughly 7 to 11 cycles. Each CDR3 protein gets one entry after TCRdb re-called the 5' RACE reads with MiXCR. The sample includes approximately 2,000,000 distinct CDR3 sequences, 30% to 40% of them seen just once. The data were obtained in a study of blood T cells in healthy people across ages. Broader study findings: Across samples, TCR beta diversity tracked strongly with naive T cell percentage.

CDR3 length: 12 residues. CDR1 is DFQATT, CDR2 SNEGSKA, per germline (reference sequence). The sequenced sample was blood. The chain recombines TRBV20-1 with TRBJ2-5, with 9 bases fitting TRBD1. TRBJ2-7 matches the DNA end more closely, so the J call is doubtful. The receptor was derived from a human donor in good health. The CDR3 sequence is CSASGTGIEQYF. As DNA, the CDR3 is TGCAGTGCTAGCGGGACAGGGATCGAGCAGTACTTC.